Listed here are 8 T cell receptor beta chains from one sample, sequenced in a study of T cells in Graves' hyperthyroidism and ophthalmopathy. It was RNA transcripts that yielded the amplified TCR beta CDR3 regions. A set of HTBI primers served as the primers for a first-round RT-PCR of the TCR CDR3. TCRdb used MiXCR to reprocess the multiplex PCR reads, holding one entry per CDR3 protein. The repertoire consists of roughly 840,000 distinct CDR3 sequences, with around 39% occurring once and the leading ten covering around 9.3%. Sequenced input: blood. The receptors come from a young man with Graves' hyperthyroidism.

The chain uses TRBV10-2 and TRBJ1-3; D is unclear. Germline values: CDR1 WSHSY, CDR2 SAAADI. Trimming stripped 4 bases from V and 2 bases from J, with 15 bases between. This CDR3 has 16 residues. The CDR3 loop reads CASSATSMAAGNTIYF. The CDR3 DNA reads TGCGCCAGCAGTGCTACGTCGATGGCTGCTGGAAACACCATATATTTT.

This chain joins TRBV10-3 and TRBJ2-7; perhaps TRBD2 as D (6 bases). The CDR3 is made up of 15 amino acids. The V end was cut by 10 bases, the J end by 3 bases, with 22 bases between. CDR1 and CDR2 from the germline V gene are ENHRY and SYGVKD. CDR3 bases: TGTGCCACCCTGCTTTGGATAGGGGAGGACTACGAGCAGTACTTC. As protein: CATLLWIGEDYEQYF.

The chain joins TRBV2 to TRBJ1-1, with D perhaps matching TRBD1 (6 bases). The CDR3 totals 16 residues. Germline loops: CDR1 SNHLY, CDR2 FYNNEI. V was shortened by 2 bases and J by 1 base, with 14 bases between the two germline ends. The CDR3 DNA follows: TGTGCCAGCAGTGAATTTTTGGGGGGCCAGAACACTGAAGCTTTCTTT. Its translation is CASSEFLGGQNTEAFF. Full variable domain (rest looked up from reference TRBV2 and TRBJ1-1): EPEVTQTPSHQVTQMGQEVILRCVPISNHLYFYWYRQILGQKVEFLVSFYNNEISEKSEIFDDQFSVERPDGSNFTLKIRSTKLEDSAMYFCASSEFLGGQNTEAFFGQGTRLTVV.

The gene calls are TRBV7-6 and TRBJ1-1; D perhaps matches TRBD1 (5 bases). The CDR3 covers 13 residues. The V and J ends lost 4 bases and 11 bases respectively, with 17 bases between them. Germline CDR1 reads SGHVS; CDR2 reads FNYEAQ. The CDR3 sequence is CASSSHFGGDAFF. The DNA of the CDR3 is TGTGCCAGCAGCTCACACTTTGGGGGGGACGCTTTCTTT.

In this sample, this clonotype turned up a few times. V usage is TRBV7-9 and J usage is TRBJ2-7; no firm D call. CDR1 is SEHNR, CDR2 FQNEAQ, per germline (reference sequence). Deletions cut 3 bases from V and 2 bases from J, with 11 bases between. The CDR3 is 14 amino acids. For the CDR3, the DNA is TGTGCCAGCAGCTTGGACGGGCGAACCTACGAGCAGTACTTC. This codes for CASSLDGRTYEQYF.

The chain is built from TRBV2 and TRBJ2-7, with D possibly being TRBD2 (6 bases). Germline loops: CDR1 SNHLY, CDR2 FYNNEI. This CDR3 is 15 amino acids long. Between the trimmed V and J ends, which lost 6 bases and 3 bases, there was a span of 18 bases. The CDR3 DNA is TGTGCCAGCAGCCAAGAAGGCGGGACTTACTACGAGCAGTACTTC. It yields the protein CASSQEGGTYYEQYF.

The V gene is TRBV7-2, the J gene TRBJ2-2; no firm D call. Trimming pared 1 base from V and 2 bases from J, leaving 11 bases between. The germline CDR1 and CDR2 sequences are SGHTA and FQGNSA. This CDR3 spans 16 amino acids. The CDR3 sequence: CASSLEGSSNTGELFF. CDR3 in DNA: TGTGCCAGCAGCTTAGAGGGTTCCTCTAACACCGGGGAGCTGTTTTTT.

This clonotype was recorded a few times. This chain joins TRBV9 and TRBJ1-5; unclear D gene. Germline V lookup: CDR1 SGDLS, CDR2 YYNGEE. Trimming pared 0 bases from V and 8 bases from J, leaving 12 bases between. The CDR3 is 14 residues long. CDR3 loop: CASSVGSGEEPQHF. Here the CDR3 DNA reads TGTGCCAGCAGCGTAGGCTCTGGGGAGGAGCCCCAGCATTTT.